This T cell receptor beta chain was identified during a study of control samples from healthy donors and cancer patients. Sequenced by immunoSEQ multiplex PCR; TCRdb stores in-frame clones only, minus some. The sample holds about 83,000 clones; about nine tenths are singletons and the top ten take around 17%. This CDR3 has 16 amino acids. CDR1 LGHDT and CDR2 YNNKEL come from the germline V gene (reference sequence). The junction had 7 bases not matched to a gene; V was cut back by 2 bases and J by 8 bases. This clonotype was obtained from a middle-aged man in good health. Material for sequencing was blood. The rearrangement links TRBV3-1 (or the pseudogene TRBV3-2) to TRBJ2-1, with 12 bases identical to TRBD2. The CDR3 here is CASSQSWLAGGYEQFF. CDR3 sequence (DNA): TGTGCCAGCAGCCAAAGCTGGCTAGCGGGGGGGTATGAGCAGTTCTTC.